The entry below describes one T cell receptor (beta chain). The record originates from a study of blood T cell repertoires in COVID-19. Study at large: Spain, Italy and the United States supplied samples that represented acute and convalescent COVID-19. The cDNA or gDNA used as material had been derived from T cells, B-cell-depleted T cells, or PBMCs.

This CDR3 has 10 residues. CDR1 MGHDK and CDR2 SYGVNS come from the germline V gene. The V end was cut by 11 bases, the J end by 3 bases, with 7 bases between. In the authors' workflow: Amplification of reference gene primers was used by the study to estimate nucleated cell counts. Here immunoSEQ multiplex PCR was the method, and the copy in TCRdb shows in-frame clones only, minus some. That table supplies the V and J calls and clone size; D and trimming were determined from the DNA. The table includes around 240,000 clones, roughly four fifths detected once. Sequenced material: peripheral blood. This sequence joins TRBV25-1 and TRBJ1-2; a possible D gene is TRBD1 (6 bases). The clonotype originates from a woman in her fifties or sixties with acute or convalescent COVID-19. CDR3 nucleotides: TGTGCCGCAGGGGACTATGGCTACACCTTC. Translated, it gives CAAGDYGYTF.